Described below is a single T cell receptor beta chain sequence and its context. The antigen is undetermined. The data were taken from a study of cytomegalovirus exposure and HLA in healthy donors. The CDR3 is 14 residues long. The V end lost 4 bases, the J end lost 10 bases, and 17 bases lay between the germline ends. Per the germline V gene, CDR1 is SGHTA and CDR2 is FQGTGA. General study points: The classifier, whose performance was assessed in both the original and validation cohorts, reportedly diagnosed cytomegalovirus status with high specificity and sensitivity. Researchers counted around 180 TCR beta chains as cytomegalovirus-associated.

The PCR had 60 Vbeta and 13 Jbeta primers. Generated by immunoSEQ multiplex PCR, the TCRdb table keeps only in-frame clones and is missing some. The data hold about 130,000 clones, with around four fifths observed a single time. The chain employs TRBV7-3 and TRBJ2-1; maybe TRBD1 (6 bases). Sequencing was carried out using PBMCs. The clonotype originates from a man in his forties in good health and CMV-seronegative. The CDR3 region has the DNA TGTGCCAGCAGCTCTTCTACTTCAGGGGACGAGCAGTTCTTC. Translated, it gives CASSSSTSGDEQFF.